This record looks at one T cell receptor beta chain sequence and its context. As yet, its antigen is unknown. Germline trimming cut 2 bases from V and 6 bases from J; bases unmatched to any gene: 9. This CDR3 spans 15 amino acids. The germline V gene has CDR1 SGHDT and CDR2 YYEEEE. The data are from a study of cytomegalovirus exposure and HLA in healthy donors. Study-wide results and caveats: Previous analysis showed most TCR beta V segments were productive about 87% or about 30% of the time.

The PCR ran on 60 Vbeta and 13 Jbeta primers. Sequenced by immunoSEQ multiplex PCR; TCRdb stores in-frame clones only, minus some. Among 100,000 to 120,000 clones listed, roughly 70% were seen once. Material: PBMCs. The chain has TRBV5-6 and TRBJ2-7; 9 bases agree with TRBD1. The TCR sequence derives from a man younger than 35 in good health and CMV-seropositive. This chain's CDR3 is CASSLSGQGLSEQYF. The CDR3 bases are TGTGCCAGCAGCTTATCGGGACAGGGATTAAGCGAGCAGTACTTC.